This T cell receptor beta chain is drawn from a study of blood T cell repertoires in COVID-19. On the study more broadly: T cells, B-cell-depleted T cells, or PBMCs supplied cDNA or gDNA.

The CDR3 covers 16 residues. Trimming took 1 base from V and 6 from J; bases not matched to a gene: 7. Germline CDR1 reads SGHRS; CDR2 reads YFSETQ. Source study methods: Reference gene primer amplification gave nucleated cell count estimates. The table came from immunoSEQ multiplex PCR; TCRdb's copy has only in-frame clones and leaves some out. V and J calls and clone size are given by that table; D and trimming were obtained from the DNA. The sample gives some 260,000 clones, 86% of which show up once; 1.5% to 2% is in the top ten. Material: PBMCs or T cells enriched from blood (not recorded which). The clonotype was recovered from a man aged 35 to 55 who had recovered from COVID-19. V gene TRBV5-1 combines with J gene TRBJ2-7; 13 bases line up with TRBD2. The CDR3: CASSLRTSGSPAEQYF. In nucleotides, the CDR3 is TGCGCCAGCAGCTTGAGGACTAGCGGGAGTCCTGCCGAGCAGTACTTC. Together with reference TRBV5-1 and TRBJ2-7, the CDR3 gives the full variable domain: KAGVTQTPRYLIKTRGQQVTLSCSPISGHRSVSWYQQTPGQGLQFLFEYFSETQRNKGNFPGRFSGRQFSNSRSEMNVSTLELGDSALYLCASSLRTSGSPAEQYFGPGTRLTVT.